Reported below is one T cell receptor beta chain. This clonotype occurred a few times. The antigen this receptor binds is unknown. It has no much larger one-base neighbor in the sample; base qualities were not kept. From the cysteine through the phenylalanine, the CDR3 covers 13 amino acids. Only the CDR3 DNA stays, 39 bases, in frame from base 1. V is trimmed back by 4 bases and J by 4 bases, and the junction contains 1 base that no gene match accounts for. For CDR1 and CDR2, the germline V gene lists SNHLY and FYNNEI. The sample is drawn from a study of immune heterogeneity within non-small cell lung tumors (dated by TCRdb to between 2017 and 2018). With respect to the entire study: By histology, the tumors included around 11 non-squamous carcinomas, a handful of squamous cell carcinomas and 1 tumor not otherwise specified. Binding of neoantigens to the HLA alleles of each patient was predicted with netMHCpan-3.0 for mutant peptides of 8 to 11 amino acids. TCR repertoires were analyzed from 55 to 70 tumor loci of about 16 patients, while transcriptome data covered only about 45 loci from some eleven patients. Whole-exome sequencing, RNA-seq and TCR beta repertoire sequencing were combined for multiple spatially distinct regions from each NSCLC tumor so that intratumoral immune heterogeneity could be examined.

The investigation overall reported the following: Within a patient, the same dominant CDR3B clonotypes appeared at multiple loci, but different tumor locations also contained unique high-frequency clones. Individual patients mostly had different high-frequency TCR beta clonotypes. A moderate positive correlation (R roughly 0.35), which was statistically significant, linked local T-cell repertoire clonality to local tumor mutational burden.

The TCR beta CDR3 region was amplified with a multiplex PCR system whose first round ran for approximately 10 cycles using 32 V-gene forward primers and 13 J-gene reverse primers. The first PCR round used a QIAGEN Multiplex PCR Kit, and the primer sequences were filed in Chinese patent CN105087789A. Illumina universal primers were attached in a second round of PCR run with the Phusion High-Fidelity PCR Kit. TCR libraries were paired-end sequenced at 151 bp read length on the Illumina HiSeq X Ten platform. Concerning the study's data processing: Reads lacking multiplex PCR primers were removed with Cutadapt, read pairs were merged with PEAR, and CDR3 regions were called with MiXCR default settings. Shannon entropy measured repertoire diversity, while clonality was calculated as one minus the Shannon entropy divided by the ln of the count of productive unique sequences. A clonotype counted as a dominant or high-frequency T-cell clone when its frequency was 0.5% or higher. TCRdb reprocessing: public reads trimmed at Q25 with fastp, clones called with MiXCR, in-frame beta chains kept. Rows with one shared CDR3 protein collapse into an entry with the most common genes and DNA. TCRdb's processing, not the study's, gives the V and J calls here. The sample table records around 6,700 distinct CDR3 sequences; approximately 23% of these occur just once. In total, the top ten clones hold around 8.6% of the sample.

For the TCR template, genomic DNA was extracted from bulk tumor tissue, and roughly 600 ng of gDNA was amplified for each sample. Multiple biopsies per primary tumor were taken during surgery, spaced as far apart as possible within the tumor mass. Patients in the study cohort, which was described as untreated, were newly diagnosed NSCLC cases going through curative surgery. The samples came from 15 or so patients with newly diagnosed non-small cell lung cancer who were having surgery intended to be curative. Two independent pathologists examined the resected tumor masses. Sequencing was performed only on DNA and RNA samples of high quality.

This sequence originates from a man between 65 and 85 years old with non-small cell lung cancer. Input material: lung tumor tissue. The chain couples TRBV2 to TRBJ2-5; 9 of the junction bases match TRBD2. CDR3 loop: CASSGGLAETQYF. The DNA is as follows: TGTGCCAGCAGTGGGGGACTAGCAGAGACCCAGTACTTC. Joined to the reference TRBV2 and TRBJ2-5 proteins, this CDR3 gives the full variable domain: EPEVTQTPSHQVTQMGQEVILRCVPISNHLYFYWYRQILGQKVEFLVSFYNNEISEKSEIFDDQFSVERPDGSNFTLKIRSTKLEDSAMYFCASSGGLAETQYFGPGTRLLVL.